Ten or more counts support the clone carrying this T cell receptor (beta chain). Time point given: patch test 3, about 24 weeks after DPC sensitization. This sample's treatment: therapeutic diphenylcyclopropenone sensitization with weekly scalp DPC. Investigators collected blood before applying each patch test. The data belong to a study of human T cells and chemical hapten exposure. In the original processing: A per-sample median of approximately 87,000 TCRs was observed, with counts ranging from roughly 23,224 to 700,000. TCRdb itself ran the RACE reads through MiXCR, one entry per CDR3 protein. The V and J calls, along with clone size, are taken from TCRdb and not from the paper's own processing. Counted here are 50,000 to 60,000 distinct CDR3 sequences, 12% occurring once; the ten biggest clones make up roughly 2.3%. CDR1 LGHNA and CDR2 YNFKEQ come from the germline V gene. Trimming cost V 4 bases and J 2 bases; bases outside gene matches: 2. The CDR3 loop spans 13 amino acids.

Sequenced material: whole blood, taken in connection with sensitization to the hapten diphenylcyclopropenone (DPC). This sequence joins TRBV4-2 and TRBJ2-7, with 7 positions matching TRBD1. The TCR was taken from a man aged 30 to 45 with alopecia areata. Some clones in this sample may be carry-over from other donors' samples. CDR3 nucleotides: TGTGCCAGCAGCCCGACAGGGCCCTACGAGCAGTACTTC. Translating gives CASSPTGPYEQYF.